The entry below describes one T cell receptor beta chain. What it recognizes is unknown. Repertoires were generated with immunoSEQ multiplex PCR, while TCRdb's copy carries only in-frame clones and drops some. The profile covers around 70,000 clones, with under 70% appearing a single time and approximately 5% taken by the ten largest. The sample originates from a study of cytotoxic CD8 clonotypes in ibrutinib-treated CLL. Study at large: IGHV unmutated 17 to 18; relapsed/refractory 11; treatment-naive approximately 16. Findings of the study overall: Clonality went higher at ibrutinib response and then dropped back toward baseline at progression. Under therapy, public clonotypes either contracted or stayed stable, and they were uncommon.

This CDR3 contains 19 residues. V lost 5 bases, J lost 4 bases, and 28 bases lay in between. Germline CDR1 SGHRS, CDR2 YFSETQ. The sequences come from PBMCs, collected after 12 months of ibrutinib treatment. The sequence was obtained from a human donor with chronic lymphocytic leukemia. The chain is built from TRBV5-1 and TRBJ1-3, with D possibly TRBD1 on 5 matching bases. The CDR3 region has the DNA TGCGCCAGCAGTTTTGGAAGGGGTGATCAGGACCCCTTCGGAAACACCATATATTTT. Residues: CASSFGRGDQDPFGNTIYF.